The next 15 T cell receptor beta chains were all read from a single sample in a study of blood T cell repertoires in COVID-19. Sequencing used immunoSEQ multiplex PCR; TCRdb keeps in-frame clones, though not all of them. Of about 410,000 clones listed, just over 85% are singletons. Sequencing was performed on peripheral blood. All receptors come from a young woman with active or convalescent COVID-19.

The chain joins TRBV7-9 to TRBJ2-7; 7 bases are a match to TRBD1. Germline V gene data show CDR1 as SEHNR and CDR2 as FQNEAQ (reference sequence). This CDR3 is built from 15 residues. Trimming took 2 bases from V and 0 from J; bases not matched to a gene: 4. The CDR3 DNA sequence: TGTGCCAGCAGCTTAAGTAACAGGGGCTCCTACGAGCAGTACTTC. Amino acid sequence: CASSLSNRGSYEQYF.

The J gene is TRBJ2-7, the V gene TRBV27; tentatively, D is TRBD1 (6 bases). The V end lost 1 base, the J end lost 4 bases, and 14 bases lay between the germline ends. Germline assignment: CDR1 MNHEY and CDR2 SMNVEV (reference sequence). The CDR3 length is 15 residues. CDR3 amino acids: CASSLLGQGKYEQYF. CDR3 coding DNA: TGTGCCAGCAGTTTATTGGGGCAGGGGAAGTACGAGCAGTACTTC.

V is TRBV12-5 and J is TRBJ1-2, with no clear D. The CDR3 is 17 amino acids. Germline V gives CDR1 LGHNT, CDR2 FRNRAP. V was pared by 1 base and J by 0 bases, with 15 bases between. The CDR3 bases are TGTGCTAGTGGTTTGGCTACTGAAACTTATCCTAACTATGGCTACACCTTC. Translation gives CASGLATETYPNYGYTF.

The chain is built from TRBV6-1 and TRBJ2-1, with D tentatively TRBD2 (6 bases). V was cut by 3 bases and J by 4 bases, with 10 bases left in between. CDR3 length: 14 amino acids. Germline V lookup: CDR1 MNHNS, CDR2 SASEGT. Here the CDR3 reads CASSDSAGYNEQFF. Written as DNA, the CDR3 is TGTGCCAGCAGTGATAGTGCGGGGTACAATGAGCAGTTCTTC.

J is TRBJ2-6 and V is TRBV30, with D possibly TRBD1 on 6 matching bases. Germline V CDR1 and CDR2: GTSNPN, SVGIG (reference sequence). V was shortened by 2 bases and J by 1 base, with 6 bases between the two germline ends. The CDR3 is 14 amino acids. In DNA, the CDR3 is TGTGCCTGGAGTACAGGGTCTGGGGCCAACGTCCTGACTTTC. It is translated as CAWSTGSGANVLTF.

For this clone: The junction does not match germline at one end; this may be a read error. The rearrangement joins TRBV2 to TRBJ2-2; 7 bases are shared with TRBD2. The germline V gene has CDR1 SNHLY and CDR2 FYNNEI. The CDR3 is 14 amino acids. DNA of the CDR3: TGTGCCAGCAGCGAAGGGCGGGAGTTCGGGGAGCTGTTTTTT. It codes for CASSEGREFGELFF.

J is TRBJ1-6 and V is TRBV6-1; D possibly corresponds to TRBD1 (5 bases). V was cut by 2 bases and J by 8 bases, with 13 bases left in between. In germline, CDR1 is MNHNS, CDR2 SASEGT. The CDR3 contains 15 residues. CDR3 in amino acids: CASSEPGQVHSPLHF. The CDR3 nucleotides are TGTGCCAGCAGTGAACCAGGGCAGGTCCATTCACCCCTCCACTTT.

The rearrangement links TRBV9 to TRBJ1-1; D gene uncertain. The V gene lost 0 bases and the J gene lost 5 bases, with 14 bases spanning the gap. Germline CDR1 is SGDLS and CDR2 is YYNGEE. CDR3 length: 15 residues. Here the CDR3 DNA reads TGTGCCAGCAGCGTAGCTACGCTCGTGTCAACTGAAGCTTTCTTT. Amino acids: CASSVATLVSTEAFF.

This clone was recorded once. The chain links TRBV6-5 to TRBJ1-6; possibly TRBD1 for D (6 bases). CDR3 length equals 14 residues. Germline assignment: CDR1 MNHEY and CDR2 SVGAGI. Trimming pared 0 bases from V and 13 bases from J, leaving 13 bases between. CDR3 loop: CASSYSGGQSPLHF. The CDR3 coding sequence is TGTGCCAGCAGTTACTCGGGCGGACAGTCCCCCCTCCACTTT.

V gene TRBV24-1 combines with J gene TRBJ1-4, with unresolved D. Trimming left V 0 bases short and J 2 bases short, with 33 bases between. CDR3 length: 24 residues. Germline CDR1 reads KGHDR; CDR2 reads SFDVKD. The CDR3 coding sequence is TGTGCCACCAGTGATTTGCACAGTGCTTCTTGGCCACCTGCTCTCTGTAGGACTAATGAAAAACTGTTTTTT. Amino acids: CATSDLHSASWPPALCRTNEKLFF.

This chain joins TRBV12-2 and TRBJ1-5. TRBV12-2 is an annotated pseudogene. The CDR3 is 16 amino acids. The CDR3 nucleotides are TGTGCAAGTCGCCCCCGGATTGGGAGGAGCAATCAGCCCCAGCATTTT. Its translation: CASRPRIGRSNQPQHF.

The chain links TRBV6-6 to TRBJ1-1; tentative D call: TRBD1 (6 bases). V lost 0 bases, J lost 5 bases, and 13 bases lay in between. Germline V lookup: CDR1 MNHNY, CDR2 SVGAGI (reference sequence). This CDR3 is 15 amino acids long. The CDR3 loop is CASSYSKGTLTEAFF. The DNA of the CDR3 is TGTGCCAGCAGTTACTCGAAGGGGACATTAACTGAAGCTTTCTTT.

The genes are TRBV15 and TRBJ1-1; no clear D gene. There are 13 residues in the CDR3. Trimming stripped 0 bases from V and 8 bases from J, with 10 bases between. Germline CDR1 is LNHNV and CDR2 is YYDKDF (reference sequence). The DNA of the CDR3 is TGTGCCACCAGCAGAGAAGGAGTGCCGGAAGCTTTCTTT. It specifies CATSREGVPEAFF.

This clone was recorded a few times. This chain joins TRBV11-2 and TRBJ1-1; 7 nucleotides match TRBD1. This CDR3 region has 14 residues. V lost 1 base, J lost 7 bases, and 6 bases stayed unmatched. Germline values: CDR1 SGHAT, CDR2 FQNNGV. This CDR3 is CASSLVGTAHEAFF. As DNA, the CDR3 is TGTGCCAGCAGCTTAGTCGGGACAGCCCATGAAGCTTTCTTT.

The V call is TRBV12-5, the J call TRBJ1-1; D remains ambiguous. The CDR3 runs 15 residues. Germline lookup yields CDR1 LGHNT and CDR2 FRNRAP. V lost 0 bases and J lost 0, with 8 bases in between. This CDR3 is CASGLVLGLNTEAFF. The CDR3 nucleotides are TGTGCTAGTGGTTTGGTACTGGGCCTGAACACTGAAGCTTTCTTT. Drawing the rest from reference TRBV12-5 and TRBJ1-1, the complete variable domain is DARVTQTPRHKVTEMGQEVTMRCQPILGHNTVFWYRQTMMQGLELLAYFRNRAPLDDSGMPKDRFSAEMPDATLATLKIQPSEPRDSAVYFCASGLVLGLNTEAFFGQGTRLTVV.